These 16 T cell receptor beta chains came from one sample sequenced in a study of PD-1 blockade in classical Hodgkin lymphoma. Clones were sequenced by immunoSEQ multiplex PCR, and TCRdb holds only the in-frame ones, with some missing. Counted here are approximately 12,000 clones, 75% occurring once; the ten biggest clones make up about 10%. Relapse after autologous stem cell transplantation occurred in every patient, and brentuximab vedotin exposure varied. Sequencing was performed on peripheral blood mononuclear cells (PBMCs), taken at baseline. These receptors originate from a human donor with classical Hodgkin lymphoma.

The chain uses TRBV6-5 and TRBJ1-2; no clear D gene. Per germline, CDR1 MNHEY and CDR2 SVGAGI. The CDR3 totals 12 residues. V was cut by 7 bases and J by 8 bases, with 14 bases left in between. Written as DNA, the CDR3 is TGTGCCAGCACTCGGTACGGGCACGGCTACACCTTC. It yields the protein CASTRYGHGYTF.

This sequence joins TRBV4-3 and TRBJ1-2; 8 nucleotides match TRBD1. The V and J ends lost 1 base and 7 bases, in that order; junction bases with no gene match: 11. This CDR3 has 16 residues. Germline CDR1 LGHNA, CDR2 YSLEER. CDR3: CASSQALDRDFLGYTF. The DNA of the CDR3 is TGCGCCAGCAGCCAAGCTCTGGACAGGGATTTTCTTGGCTACACCTTC.

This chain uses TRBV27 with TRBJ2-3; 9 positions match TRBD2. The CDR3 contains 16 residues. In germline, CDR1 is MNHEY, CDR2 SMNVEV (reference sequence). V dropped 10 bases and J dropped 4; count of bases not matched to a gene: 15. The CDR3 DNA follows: TGTGCCACCGCTTTTTTGAAAGCGGGAGGACCAGATACGCAGTATTTT. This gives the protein CATAFLKAGGPDTQYF.

CDR3 in amino acids: CASSRGQPNTGELFF. CDR3 nucleotide sequence: TGTGCCAGCAGCCGGGGACAGCCCAACACCGGGGAGCTGTTTTTT. This chain uses TRBV9 with TRBJ2-2; TRBD1 matches at 7 bases. The CDR3 is 15 residues long. Germline CDR1 is SGDLS and CDR2 is YYNGEE. V dropped 4 bases and J dropped 2; count of bases not matched to a gene: 5. Variable domain in full (rest from reference TRBV9 and TRBJ2-2): DSGVTQTPKHLITATGQRVTLRCSPRSGDLSVYWYQQSLDQGLQFLIQYYNGEERAKGNILERFSAQQFPDLHSELNLSSLELGDSALYFCASSRGQPNTGELFFGEGSRLTVL.

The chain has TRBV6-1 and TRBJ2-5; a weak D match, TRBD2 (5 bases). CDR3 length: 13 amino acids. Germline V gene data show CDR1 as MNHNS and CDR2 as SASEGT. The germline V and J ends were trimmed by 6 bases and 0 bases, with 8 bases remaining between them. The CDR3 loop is CASSQRYQETQYF. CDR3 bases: TGTGCCAGCAGCCAGCGGTACCAAGAGACCCAGTACTTC.

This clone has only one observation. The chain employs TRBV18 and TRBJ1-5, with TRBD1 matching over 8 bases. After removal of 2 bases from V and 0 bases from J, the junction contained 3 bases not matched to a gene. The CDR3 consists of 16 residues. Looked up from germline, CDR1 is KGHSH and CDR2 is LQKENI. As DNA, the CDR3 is TGTGCCAGCTCACCAACGACAGGGGTTAGCAATCAGCCCCAGCATTTT. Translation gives CASSPTTGVSNQPQHF. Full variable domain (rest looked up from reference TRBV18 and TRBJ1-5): NAGVMQNPRHLVRRRGQEARLRCSPMKGHSHVYWYRQLPEEGLKFMVYLQKENIIDESGMPKERFSAEFPKEGPSILRIQQVVRGDSAAYFCASSPTTGVSNQPQHFGDGTRLSIL.

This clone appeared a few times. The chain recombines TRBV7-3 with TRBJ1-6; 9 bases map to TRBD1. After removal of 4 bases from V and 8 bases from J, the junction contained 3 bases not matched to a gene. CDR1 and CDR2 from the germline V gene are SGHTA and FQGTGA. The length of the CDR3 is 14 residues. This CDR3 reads CASSSTGGHSPLHF. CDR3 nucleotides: TGTGCCAGCAGCTCGACAGGGGGACATTCACCCCTCCACTTT.

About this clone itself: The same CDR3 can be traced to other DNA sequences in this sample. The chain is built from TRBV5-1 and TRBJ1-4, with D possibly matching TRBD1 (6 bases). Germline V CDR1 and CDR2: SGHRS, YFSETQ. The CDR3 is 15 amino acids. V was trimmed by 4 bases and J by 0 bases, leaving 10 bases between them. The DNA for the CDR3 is TGCGCCAGCAGCATCGGACAGACAACTAATGAAAAACTGTTTTTT. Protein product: CASSIGQTTNEKLFF.

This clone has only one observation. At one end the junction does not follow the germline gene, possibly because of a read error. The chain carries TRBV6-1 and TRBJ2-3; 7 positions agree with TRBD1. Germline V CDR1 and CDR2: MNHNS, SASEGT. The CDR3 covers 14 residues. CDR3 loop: CASGEEGASDTQYF. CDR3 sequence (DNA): TGTGCCAGCGGTGAAGAGGGGGCTTCTGATACGCAGTATTTT.

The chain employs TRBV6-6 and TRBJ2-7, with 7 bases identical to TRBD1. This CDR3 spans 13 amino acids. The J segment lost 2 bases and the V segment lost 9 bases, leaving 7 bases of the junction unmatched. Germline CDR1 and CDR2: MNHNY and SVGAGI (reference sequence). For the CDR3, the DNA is TGTGCCAGTGGGTTACAGGGGCCCTACGAGCAGTACTTC. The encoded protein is CASGLQGPYEQYF.

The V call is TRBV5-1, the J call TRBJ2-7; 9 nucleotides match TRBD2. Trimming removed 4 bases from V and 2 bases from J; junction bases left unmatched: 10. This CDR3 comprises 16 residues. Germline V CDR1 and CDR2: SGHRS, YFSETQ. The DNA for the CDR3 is TGCGCCAGCAGCGTCACCGGGACTAGCCAAGCCTACGAGCAGTACTTC. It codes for CASSVTGTSQAYEQYF.

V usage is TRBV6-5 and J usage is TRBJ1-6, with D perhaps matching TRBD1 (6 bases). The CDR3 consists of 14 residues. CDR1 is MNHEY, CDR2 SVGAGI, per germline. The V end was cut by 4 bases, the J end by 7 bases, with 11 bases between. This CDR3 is CASSFRGTNSPLHF. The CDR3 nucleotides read TGTGCCAGCAGTTTCAGGGGAACGAATTCACCCCTCCACTTT.

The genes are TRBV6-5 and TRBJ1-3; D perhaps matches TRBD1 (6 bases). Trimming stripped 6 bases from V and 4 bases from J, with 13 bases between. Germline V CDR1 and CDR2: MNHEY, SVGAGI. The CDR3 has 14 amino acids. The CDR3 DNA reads TGTGCCAGCAGCAAAACAGGGATCGGAAACACCATATATTTT. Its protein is CASSKTGIGNTIYF.

CDR3 amino acids: CASSQDSGLQGASYNSPLHF. CDR3 coding DNA: TGCGCCAGCAGCCAAGACTCCGGGTTACAGGGGGCTTCCTATAATTCACCCCTCCACTTT. V and J are TRBV4-3 and TRBJ1-6; TRBD1 agrees at 9 bases. The V segment lost 0 bases and the J segment 1 base; nucleotides outside the gene matches: 10. Germline CDR1 and CDR2: LGHNA and YSLEER. The CDR3 is 20 residues long.

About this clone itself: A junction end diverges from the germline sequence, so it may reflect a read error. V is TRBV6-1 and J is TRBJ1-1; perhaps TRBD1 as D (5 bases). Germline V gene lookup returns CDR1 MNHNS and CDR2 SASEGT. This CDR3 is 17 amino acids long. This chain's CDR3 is CASSEVGVAIRGQPNLF. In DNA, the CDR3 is TGTGCCAGCAGTGAAGTGGGCGTGGCGATAAGGGGTCAACCAAACCTTTTT.

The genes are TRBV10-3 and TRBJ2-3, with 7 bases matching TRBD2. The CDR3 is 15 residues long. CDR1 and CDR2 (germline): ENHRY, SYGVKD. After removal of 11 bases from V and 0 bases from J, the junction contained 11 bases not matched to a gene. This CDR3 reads CASAGLADSTDTQYF. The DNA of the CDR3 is TGTGCCTCCGCGGGGCTAGCGGACAGCACAGATACGCAGTATTTT.